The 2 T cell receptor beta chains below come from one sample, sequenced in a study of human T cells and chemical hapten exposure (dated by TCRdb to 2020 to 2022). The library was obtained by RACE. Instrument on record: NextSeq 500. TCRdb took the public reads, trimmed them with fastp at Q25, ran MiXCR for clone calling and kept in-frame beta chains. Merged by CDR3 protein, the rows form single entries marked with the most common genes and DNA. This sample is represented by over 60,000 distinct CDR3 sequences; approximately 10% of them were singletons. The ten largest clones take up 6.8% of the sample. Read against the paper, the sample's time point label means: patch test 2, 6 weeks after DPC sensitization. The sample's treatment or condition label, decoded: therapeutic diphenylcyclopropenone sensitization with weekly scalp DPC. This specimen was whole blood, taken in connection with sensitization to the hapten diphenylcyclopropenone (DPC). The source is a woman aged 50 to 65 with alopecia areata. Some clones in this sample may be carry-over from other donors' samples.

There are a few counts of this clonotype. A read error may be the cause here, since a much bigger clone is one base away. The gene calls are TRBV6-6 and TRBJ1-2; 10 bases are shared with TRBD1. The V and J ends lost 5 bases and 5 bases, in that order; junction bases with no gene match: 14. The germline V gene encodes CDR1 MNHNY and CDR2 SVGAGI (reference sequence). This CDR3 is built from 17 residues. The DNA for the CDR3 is TGTGCCAGCAGTCCGCAGGGGACAGGGGAAGGAGTGTATGGCTACACCTTC. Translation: CASSPQGTGEGVYGYTF.

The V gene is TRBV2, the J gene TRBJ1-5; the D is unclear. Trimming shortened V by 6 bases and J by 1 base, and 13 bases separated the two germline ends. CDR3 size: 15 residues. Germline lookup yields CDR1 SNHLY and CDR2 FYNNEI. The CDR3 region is CASSENSGSNQPQHF. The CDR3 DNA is TGTGCCAGCAGCGAAAATTCGGGGAGCAATCAGCCCCAGCATTTT.